The source of this TCR beta chain is a study of T-cell reconstitution after alpha-beta-depleted transplantation in children. Whole-study findings and limits: T-cell numbers and diversity, one year after transplant, stemmed largely from T cells that were newly produced. Alpha-beta T cells present about two months after transplant were reported to originate from several hundred expanded graft clones. Surviving recipient T cells and thymic progenitors underlay high day-60 TCRbeta diversity in some patients.

CDR3 length: 15 amino acids. Trimming removed 1 base from V and 3 bases from J, with 9 bases in between. Molecular barcoding with unique molecular identifiers was used for the TCRbeta library. One entry per CDR3 protein results from TCRdb running MiXCR on the PCR reads. The sample has hundreds of thousands of distinct CDR3 sequences, about an eighth seen once. Details on this clonotype: Its antigen is as yet unknown.

This specimen was PBMCs, taken before TCRalphabeta/CD19-depleted stem cell transplant. This TCR derives from a girl aged 2-15 years with congenital amegakaryocytic thrombocytopenia, due to receive a stem cell transplant. The rearrangement uses TRBV12-3 or TRBV12-4 and TRBJ2-2; D gene uncertain. The CDR3 here is CASSLVQWYTGELFF. DNA for the CDR3: TGTGCCAGCAGTTTAGTGCAGTGGTACACCGGGGAGCTGTTTTTT.